A selection of T cell receptor beta chains follows, all from one sample in a study of immune evolution from preneoplasia to lung adenocarcinoma. Clones were sequenced by immunoSEQ multiplex PCR, and TCRdb holds only the in-frame ones, with some missing. The data contain about 2,500 clones, less than 85% of them singletons. Sequenced: FFPE adjacent normal lung tissue. The receptor source for this set is a person aged 80 or older with lung adenocarcinoma. Both conserved end residues are part of each CDR3. A D gene is named only where the DNA matches it firmly. Clone size is stated in some rows and not others, as once, few, many or a class when expanded.

TRBJ1-1,TRBV5-4,TRBD1,few,TGTGCCAGCAGCCTGGGGTTGACAGGGGGAAGTTGGGACAACACTGAAGCTTTCTTT,CASSLGLTGGSWDNTEAFF
TRBJ1-2,TRBV5-1,TRBD1,-,TGCGCCAGCAGCATCGGGACAGGGAGGGGCTACACCTTC,CASSIGTGRGYTF
TRBJ2-5,TRBV18,-,-,TGTGCCAGCTCACCACAACATCCCCAAGAGACCCAATACTTC,CASSPQHPQETQYF
TRBJ2-3,TRBV5-1,-,few,TGCGCCAGCAGCTTGGAGGGCAGGGGGAGGGCAGATACGCAGTATTTT,CASSLEGRGRADTQYF
TRBJ2-7,TRBV7-8,-,-,TGTGCCAGCAGCACCCGGGTCCCAATCTACGAGCAGTACTTC,CASSTRVPIYEQYF
TRBJ1-5,TRBV9,-,-,TGTGCCAGCAGCGTAGGAGCAGGGACTGCCGATCAGCCCCAGCATTTT,CASSVGAGTADQPQHF
TRBJ2-2,TRBV28,-,-,TGTGCCAGCAGCCGGGACCTTAACACCGGGGAGCTGTTTTTT,CASSRDLNTGELFF
TRBJ1-2,TRBV5-1,-,-,TGCGCCAGCAGCTTTGGACAGAACTATGGCTACACCTTC,CASSFGQNYGYTF
TRBJ2-6,TRBV6-5,-,once,TGTGCCAGCAGTTACAGCTCTGGGGCCAACGTCCTGACTTTC,CASSYSSGANVLTF
TRBJ1-5,TRBV5-6,-,-,TGTGCCAGCAGCTTGGGGCGGGGCCGGGGTCAGCCCCAGCATTTT,CASSLGRGRGQPQHF
TRBJ2-5,TRBV5-4,TRBD2,-,TGTGCCAGCAGCTTTGATAGCGGGGCGGCGGAGACCCAGTACTTC,CASSFDSGAAETQYF
TRBJ1-1,TRBV5-1,-,-,TGCGCCAGCAGCTCCACCCAAAGGAGCACTGAAGCTTTCTTT,CASSSTQRSTEAFF